The clone carrying this TCR beta chain is categorized as medium-sized. The antigen is not known. This CDR3 is built from 16 residues. Germline-derived CDR1 and CDR2 are SGDLS and YYNGEE. Trimming left V 7 bases short and J 7 bases short, with 21 bases between. Bulk tumor genomic DNA served as template, at about 600 ng per sample. Several biopsies were collected from each primary tumor during surgery. They were spaced as far apart as possible within the tumor mass. Curative surgery was undertaken by patients, who had untreated, newly diagnosed non-small cell lung cancer. There were 15 donors in total. They were all newly diagnosed non-small cell lung cancer patients undergoing surgery with curative intent. This sample is part of a study of immune heterogeneity within non-small cell lung tumors. Study at large: Several squamous cell carcinomas, 10 non-squamous carcinomas and 1 not otherwise specified made up the tumors. Findings of the study overall: Within a patient, dominant CDR3 beta clonotypes were shared across sites, though different locations had unique frequent clones.

A multiplex PCR containing 32 V primers and 13 J primers was used to amplify TCR beta CDR3. TCRdb reprocessed the multiplex PCR reads via MiXCR and lists one record per CDR3 protein. There are about 2,900 distinct CDR3 sequences in the sample; 40% to 50% occur only once, and 22% lies in the top ten. Sequenced: lung tumor tissue. The V call is TRBV9, the J call TRBJ1-6; D not certain. The sequence came from a woman aged 50 to 60 with non-small cell lung cancer. The CDR3 region has the DNA TGTGCCAGCTCCCGCAGAATCAGCGGGGTAAATTCACCCCTCCACTTT. Protein product: CASSRRISGVNSPLHF.